This T cell receptor beta chain originates from a study of blood T cell repertoires in COVID-19 (dated by TCRdb to 2018 to 2020). Concerning the study at large: Samples covering the acute and convalescent phases of COVID-19 were provided by collaborators in the United States, Italy and Spain. The sample metadata nearly always contained a de-identified subject ID, COVID-19 status, age in years and sex. The dataset comprised deeply sampled blood TCRbeta repertoires from subjects exposed to, actively infected with, or recovered from COVID-19. The prospective study material was composed of cDNA or gDNA derived from T cells, B-cell-depleted T cells, or PBMCs. The samples were drawn from the first 160 participants of the ongoing ImmuneRACE study and from over a thousand subjects provided by 6 global collaborators. The repertoires were released in a freely available public database meant as a resource for research on the immune response to SARS-CoV-2. Where available, HLA class I and class II types were obtained from metadata supplied by the sample provider rather than from assay-based typing. Study-wide conclusions, independent of this receptor: The amount of clinical and demographic metadata varied by source and participant and was provided uncurated.

At one collaborating source in Seattle, patients were enrolled during active infection and were followed longitudinally through the course of disease. Whole blood was collected in K2EDTA tubes by collaborating institutions according to the institutions' own protocols. For TCRbeta analysis, collaborators shipped samples in one of three forms: frozen whole blood, isolated PBMCs, or DNA extracted from either of those sample types. Its CDR3 holds 16 amino acids, cysteine through phenylalanine. This entry keeps only the CDR3 DNA: 48 bases, framed from base 1. Trimming accounts for 5 bases at V and 0 bases at J, while the number of junction bases matched to no gene is 6. The germline V gene encodes CDR1 SGHVS and CDR2 FNYEAQ. TCRbeta CDR3 regions were amplified from genomic DNA using the immunoSEQ Assay, a bias-controlled multiplex PCR. In the paper's pipeline: Within the assay, amplification of reference gene primers was used to estimate how many nucleated cells each sample contained. Sequence reads were collapsed and filtered to measure the absolute abundance of every unique TCRbeta CDR3 rearrangement. Productive Simpson clonality was computed per sample as the square root of Simpson's diversity index over productive rearrangements. TCRdb mirrors the immuneACCESS table, restricted to in-frame sequences. Some clones are absent from its copies; in checked studies, under half trace to an unresolved V gene, and the reason for the others is unknown. The D gene and trimming were derived from the DNA, and the V and J assignments and clone size from that table. The sample profile shows 150,000 or so clones; around 82% of them were found once. The ten largest make up 6.5% to 8.5% of the sample.

This clone showed up just a few times. The clone's antigen remains unknown. Qualities for individual bases were not recorded, and no much larger clone is one base off. The sample comprised peripheral blood. Here the chain combines TRBV7-6 and TRBJ1-3; 8 junctional bases match TRBD1. The TCR comes from a woman aged 40 to 50 with COVID-19, enrolled during active disease. The CDR3 region has the sequence CASSDPGQDSGNTIYF. Read as DNA, the sequence is TGTGCCAGCAGCGACCCGGGACAGGACTCTGGAAACACCATATATTTT.